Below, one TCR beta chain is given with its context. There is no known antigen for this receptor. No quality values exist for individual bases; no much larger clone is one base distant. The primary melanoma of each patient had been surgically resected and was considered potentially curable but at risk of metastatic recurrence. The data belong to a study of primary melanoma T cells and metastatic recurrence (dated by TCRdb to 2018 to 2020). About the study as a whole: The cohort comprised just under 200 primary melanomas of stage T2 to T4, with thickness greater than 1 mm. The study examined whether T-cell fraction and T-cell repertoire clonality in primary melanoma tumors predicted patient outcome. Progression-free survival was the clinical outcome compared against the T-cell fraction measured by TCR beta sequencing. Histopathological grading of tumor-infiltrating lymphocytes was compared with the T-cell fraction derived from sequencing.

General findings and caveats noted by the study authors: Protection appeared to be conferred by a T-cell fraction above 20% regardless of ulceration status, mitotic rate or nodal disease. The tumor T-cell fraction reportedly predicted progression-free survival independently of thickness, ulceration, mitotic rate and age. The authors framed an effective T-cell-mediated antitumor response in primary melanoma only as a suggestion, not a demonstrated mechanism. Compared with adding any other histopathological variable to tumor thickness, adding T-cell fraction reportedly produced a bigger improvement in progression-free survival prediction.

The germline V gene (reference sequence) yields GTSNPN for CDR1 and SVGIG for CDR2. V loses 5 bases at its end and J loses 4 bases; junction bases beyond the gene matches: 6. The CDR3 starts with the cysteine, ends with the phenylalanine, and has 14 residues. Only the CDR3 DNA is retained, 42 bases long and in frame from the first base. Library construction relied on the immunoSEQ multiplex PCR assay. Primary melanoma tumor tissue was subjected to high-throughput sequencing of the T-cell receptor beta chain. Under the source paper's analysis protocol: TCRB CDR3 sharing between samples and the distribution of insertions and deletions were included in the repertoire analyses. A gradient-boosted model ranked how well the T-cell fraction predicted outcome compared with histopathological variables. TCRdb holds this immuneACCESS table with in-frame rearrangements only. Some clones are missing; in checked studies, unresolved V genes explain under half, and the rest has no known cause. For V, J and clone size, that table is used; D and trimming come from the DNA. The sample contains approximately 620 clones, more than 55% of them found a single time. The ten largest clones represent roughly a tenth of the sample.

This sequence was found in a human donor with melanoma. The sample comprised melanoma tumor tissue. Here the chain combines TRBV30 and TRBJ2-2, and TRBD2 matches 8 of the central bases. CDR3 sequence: CAWRLLAGTGELFF. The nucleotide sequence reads TGTGCCTGGCGCCTCCTAGCGGGCACCGGGGAGCTGTTTTTT.